This T cell receptor beta chain is drawn from a study of T cell responses to AZD1222 COVID-19 vaccine. Overall study results and limits: Among the donors, most were white British and more were female, and clonal diversity was possibly underestimated. CD4 TCRs covered the whole spike, strongest at regions 160-218 and 743-854.

Notes on this clone: Its antigen is unknown.

Sequenced by immunoSEQ multiplex PCR; TCRdb stores in-frame clones only, minus some. Here the sample spans roughly 130,000 clones, around nine tenths being singletons. Germline values: CDR1 KGHSH, CDR2 LQKENI. This CDR3 contains 16 residues. After removal of 3 bases from V and 0 bases from J, the junction contained 8 bases not matched to a gene. Sequencing was performed on peripheral blood, taken on day 0 of AZD1222 vaccination. The chain recombines TRBV18 with TRBJ2-7; 7 bases match TRBD2. This TCR derives from an adult in good health. The CDR3 region has the DNA TGTGCCAGCTCACCTAAAACGGGGGGAGTCTCCTACGAGCAGTACTTC. Translated: CASSPKTGGVSYEQYF.